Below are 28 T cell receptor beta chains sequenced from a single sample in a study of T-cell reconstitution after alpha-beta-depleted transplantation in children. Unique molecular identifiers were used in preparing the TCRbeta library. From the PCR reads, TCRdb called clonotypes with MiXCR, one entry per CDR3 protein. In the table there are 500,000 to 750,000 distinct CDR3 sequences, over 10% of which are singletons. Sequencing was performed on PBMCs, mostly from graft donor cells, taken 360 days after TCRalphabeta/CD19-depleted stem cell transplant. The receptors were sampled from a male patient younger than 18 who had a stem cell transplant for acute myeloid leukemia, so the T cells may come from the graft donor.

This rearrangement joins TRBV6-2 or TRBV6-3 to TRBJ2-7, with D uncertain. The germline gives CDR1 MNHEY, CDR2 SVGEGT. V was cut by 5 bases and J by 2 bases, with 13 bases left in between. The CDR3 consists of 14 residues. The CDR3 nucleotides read TGTGCCAGCAGTGACGGTCCTTACACCTACGAGCAGTACTTC. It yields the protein CASSDGPYTYEQYF.

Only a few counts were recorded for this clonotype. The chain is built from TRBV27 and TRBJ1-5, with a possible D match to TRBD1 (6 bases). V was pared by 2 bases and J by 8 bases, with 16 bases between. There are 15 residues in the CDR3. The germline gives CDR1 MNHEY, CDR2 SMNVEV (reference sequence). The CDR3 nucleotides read TGTGCCAGCAGTTTAAACAGGGTAAAGGAAAAGCCCCAGCATTTT. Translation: CASSLNRVKEKPQHF.

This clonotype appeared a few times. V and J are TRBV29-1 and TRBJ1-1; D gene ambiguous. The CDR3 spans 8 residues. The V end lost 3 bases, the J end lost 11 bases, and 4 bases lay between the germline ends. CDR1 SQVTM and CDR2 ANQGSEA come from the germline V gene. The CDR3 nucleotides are TGCAGCGTTGATTCGGCTTTCTTT. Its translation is CSVDSAFF.

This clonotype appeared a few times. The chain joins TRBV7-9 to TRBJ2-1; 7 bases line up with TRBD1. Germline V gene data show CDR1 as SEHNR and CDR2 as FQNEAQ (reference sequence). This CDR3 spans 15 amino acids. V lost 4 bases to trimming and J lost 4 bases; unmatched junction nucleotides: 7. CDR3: CASSSPDRTYNEQFF. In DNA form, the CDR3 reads TGTGCCAGCAGCTCGCCGGACAGGACATACAATGAGCAGTTCTTC.

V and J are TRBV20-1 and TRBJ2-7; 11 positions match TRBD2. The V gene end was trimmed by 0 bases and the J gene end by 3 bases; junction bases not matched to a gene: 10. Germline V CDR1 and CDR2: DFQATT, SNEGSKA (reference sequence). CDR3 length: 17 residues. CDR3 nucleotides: TGCAGTGCTAGAGATCCAACTAGCGGGAGAGGAAACTACGAGCAGTACTTC. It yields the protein CSARDPTSGRGNYEQYF.

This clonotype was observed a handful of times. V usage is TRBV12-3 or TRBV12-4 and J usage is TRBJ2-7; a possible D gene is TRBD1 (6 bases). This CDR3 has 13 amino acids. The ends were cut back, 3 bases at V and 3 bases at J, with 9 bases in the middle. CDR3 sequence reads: CASSFYRVYEQYF. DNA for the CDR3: TGTGCCAGCAGTTTTTACAGGGTCTACGAGCAGTACTTC.

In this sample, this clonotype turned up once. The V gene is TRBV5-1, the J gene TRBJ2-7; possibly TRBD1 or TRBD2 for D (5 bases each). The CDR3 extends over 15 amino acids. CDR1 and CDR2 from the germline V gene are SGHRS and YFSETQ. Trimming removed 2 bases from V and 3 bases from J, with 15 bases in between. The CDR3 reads CASSFGGGFYYEQYF. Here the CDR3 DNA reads TGCGCCAGCAGCTTTGGGGGTGGTTTCTACTACGAGCAGTACTTC. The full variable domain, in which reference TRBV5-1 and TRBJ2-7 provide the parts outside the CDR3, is KAGVTQTPRYLIKTRGQQVTLSCSPISGHRSVSWYQQTPGQGLQFLFEYFSETQRNKGNFPGRFSGRQFSNSRSEMNVSTLELGDSALYLCASSFGGGFYYEQYFGPGTRLTVT.

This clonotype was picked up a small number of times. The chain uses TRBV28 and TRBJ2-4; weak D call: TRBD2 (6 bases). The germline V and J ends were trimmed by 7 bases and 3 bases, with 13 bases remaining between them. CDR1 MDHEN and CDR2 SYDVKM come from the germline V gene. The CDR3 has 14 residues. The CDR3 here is CASKGGGGKNIQYF. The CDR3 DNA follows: TGTGCCAGCAAGGGAGGTGGGGGCAAAAACATTCAGTACTTC.

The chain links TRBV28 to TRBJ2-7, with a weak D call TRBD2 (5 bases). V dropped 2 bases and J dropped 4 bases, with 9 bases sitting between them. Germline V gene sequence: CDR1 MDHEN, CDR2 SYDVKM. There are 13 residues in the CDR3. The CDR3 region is CASSLGSRYEQYF. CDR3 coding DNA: TGTGCCAGCAGTTTAGGGAGTAGGTACGAGCAGTACTTC.

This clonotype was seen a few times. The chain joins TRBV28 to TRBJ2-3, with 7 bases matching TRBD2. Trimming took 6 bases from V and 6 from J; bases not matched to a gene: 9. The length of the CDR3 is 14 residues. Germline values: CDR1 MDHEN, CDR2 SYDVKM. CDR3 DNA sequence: TGTGCCAGCAGCCCCAGCGGGGCGCGGGATACGCAGTATTTT. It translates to CASSPSGARDTQYF. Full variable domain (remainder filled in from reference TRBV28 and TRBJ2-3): DVKVTQSSRYLVKRTGEKVFLECVQDMDHENMFWYRQDPGLGLRLIYFSYDVKMKEKGDIPEGYSVSREKKERFSLILESASTNQTSMYLCASSPSGARDTQYFGPGTRLTVL.

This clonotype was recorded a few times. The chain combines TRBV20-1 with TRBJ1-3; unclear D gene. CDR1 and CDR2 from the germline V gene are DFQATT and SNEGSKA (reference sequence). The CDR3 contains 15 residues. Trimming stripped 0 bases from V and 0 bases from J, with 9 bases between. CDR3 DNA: TGCAGTGCTAGAGATCCAAGTTTCTCTGGAAACACCATATATTTT. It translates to CSARDPSFSGNTIYF.

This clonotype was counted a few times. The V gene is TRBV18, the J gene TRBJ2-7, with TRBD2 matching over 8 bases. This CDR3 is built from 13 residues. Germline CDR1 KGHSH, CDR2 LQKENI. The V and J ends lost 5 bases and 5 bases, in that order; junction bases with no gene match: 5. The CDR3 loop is CASSAVTSDEQYF. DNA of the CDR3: TGTGCCAGCTCAGCAGTGACTAGCGACGAGCAGTACTTC.

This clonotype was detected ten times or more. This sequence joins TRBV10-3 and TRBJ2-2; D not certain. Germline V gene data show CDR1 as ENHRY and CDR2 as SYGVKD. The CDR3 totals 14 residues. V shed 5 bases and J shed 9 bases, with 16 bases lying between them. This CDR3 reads CAISPSPGVWELFF. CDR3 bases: TGTGCCATCAGTCCGAGCCCTGGAGTCTGGGAGCTGTTTTTT.

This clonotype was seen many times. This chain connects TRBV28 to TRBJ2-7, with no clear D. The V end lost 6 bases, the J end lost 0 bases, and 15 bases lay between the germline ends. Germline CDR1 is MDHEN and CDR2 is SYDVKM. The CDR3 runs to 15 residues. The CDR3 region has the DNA TGTGCCAGCAGCTACCACCCCGACGTCTCCTACGAGCAGTACTTC. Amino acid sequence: CASSYHPDVSYEQYF.

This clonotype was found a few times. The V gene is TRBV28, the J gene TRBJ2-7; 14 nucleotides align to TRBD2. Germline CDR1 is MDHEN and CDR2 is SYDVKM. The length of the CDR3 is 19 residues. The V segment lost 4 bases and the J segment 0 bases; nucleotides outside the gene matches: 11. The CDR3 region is CASSSPGLAGVGRSYEQYF. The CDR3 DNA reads TGTGCCAGCAGTTCCCCGGGACTAGCGGGAGTAGGCCGCTCCTACGAGCAGTACTTC.

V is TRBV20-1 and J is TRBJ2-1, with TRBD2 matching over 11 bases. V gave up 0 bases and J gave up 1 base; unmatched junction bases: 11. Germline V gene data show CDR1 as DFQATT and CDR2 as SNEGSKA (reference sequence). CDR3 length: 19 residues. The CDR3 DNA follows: TGCAGTGCTAGAGATGAGGCCTGGGTAGCGGGAGGGTCCTACAATGAGCAGTTCTTC. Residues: CSARDEAWVAGGSYNEQFF.

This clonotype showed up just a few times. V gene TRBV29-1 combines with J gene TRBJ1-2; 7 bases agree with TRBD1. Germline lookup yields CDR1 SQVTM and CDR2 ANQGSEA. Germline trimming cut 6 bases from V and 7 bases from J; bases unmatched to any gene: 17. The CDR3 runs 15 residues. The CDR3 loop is CSVRGSEGRGTGYTF. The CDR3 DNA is TGCAGCGTCCGAGGTTCTGAGGGCAGGGGGACTGGCTACACCTTC.

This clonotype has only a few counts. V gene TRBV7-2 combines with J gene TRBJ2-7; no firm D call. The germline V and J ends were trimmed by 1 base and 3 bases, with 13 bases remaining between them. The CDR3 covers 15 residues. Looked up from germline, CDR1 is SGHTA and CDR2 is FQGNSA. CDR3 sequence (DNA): TGTGCCAGCAGCTTAGGCGGAGCAGTTTTCTACGAGCAGTACTTC. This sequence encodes CASSLGGAVFYEQYF. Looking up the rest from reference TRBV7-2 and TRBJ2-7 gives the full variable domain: GAGVSQSPSNKVTEKGKDVELRCDPISGHTALYWYRQSLGQGLEFLIYFQGNSAPDKSGLPSDRFSAERTGGSVSTLTIQRTQQEDSAVYLCASSLGGAVFYEQYFGPGTRLTVT.

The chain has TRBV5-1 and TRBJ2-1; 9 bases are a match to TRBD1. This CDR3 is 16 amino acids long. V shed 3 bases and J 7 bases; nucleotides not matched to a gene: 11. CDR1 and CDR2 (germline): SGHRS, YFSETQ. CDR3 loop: CASSWAGQGKLNEQFF. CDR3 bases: TGCGCCAGCAGCTGGGCAGGACAGGGGAAGTTGAATGAGCAGTTCTTC.

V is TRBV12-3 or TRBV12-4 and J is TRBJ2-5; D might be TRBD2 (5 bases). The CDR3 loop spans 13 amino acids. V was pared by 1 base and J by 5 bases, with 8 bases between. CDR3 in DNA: TGTGCCAGCAGTTTAGTCAGGAGGGAGACCCAGTACTTC. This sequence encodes CASSLVRRETQYF.

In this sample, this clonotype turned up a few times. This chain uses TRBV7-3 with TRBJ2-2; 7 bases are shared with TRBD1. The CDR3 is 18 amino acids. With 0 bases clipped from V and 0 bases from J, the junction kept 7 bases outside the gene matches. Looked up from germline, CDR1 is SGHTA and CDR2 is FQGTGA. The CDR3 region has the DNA TGTGCCAGCAGCTTAACAGCCGCCGGGACAGCGAACACCGGGGAGCTGTTTTTT. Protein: CASSLTAAGTANTGELFF.

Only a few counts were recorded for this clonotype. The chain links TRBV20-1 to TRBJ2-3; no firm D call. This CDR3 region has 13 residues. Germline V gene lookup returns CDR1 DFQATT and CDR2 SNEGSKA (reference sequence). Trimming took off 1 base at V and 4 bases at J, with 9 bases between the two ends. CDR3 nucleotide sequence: TGCAGTGCTAGAGTATACTTCCCAGATACGCAGTATTTT. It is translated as CSARVYFPDTQYF.

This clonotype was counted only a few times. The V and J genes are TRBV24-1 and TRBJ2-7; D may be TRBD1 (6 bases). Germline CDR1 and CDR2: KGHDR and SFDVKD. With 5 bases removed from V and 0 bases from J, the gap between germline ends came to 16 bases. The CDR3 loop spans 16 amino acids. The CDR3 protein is CATSGYRAWSSYEQYF. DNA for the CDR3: TGTGCCACCAGTGGATACAGGGCATGGAGCTCCTACGAGCAGTACTTC.

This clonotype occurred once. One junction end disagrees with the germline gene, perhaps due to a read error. This CDR3 reads CAWSALAGALWCHF. The CDR3 nucleotides are TGTGCCTGGAGTGCTCTAGCGGGAGCTCTATGGTGCCATTTC. J is TRBJ2-1 and V is TRBV30; TRBD2 matches at 10 bases. CDR3 size: 14 residues. Looked up from germline, CDR1 is GTSNPN and CDR2 is SVGIG (reference sequence).

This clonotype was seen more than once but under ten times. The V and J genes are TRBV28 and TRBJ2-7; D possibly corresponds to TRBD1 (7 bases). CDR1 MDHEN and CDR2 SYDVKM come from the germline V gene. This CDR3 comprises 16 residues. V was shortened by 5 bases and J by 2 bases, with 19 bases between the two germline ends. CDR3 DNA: TGTGCCAGCAGTCCAAAACACAGGGGAGGTCCCTACGAGCAGTACTTC. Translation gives CASSPKHRGGPYEQYF.

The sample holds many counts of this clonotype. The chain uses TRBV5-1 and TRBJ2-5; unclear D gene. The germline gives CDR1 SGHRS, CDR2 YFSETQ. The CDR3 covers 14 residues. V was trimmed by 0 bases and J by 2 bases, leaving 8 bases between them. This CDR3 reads CASSLALKQETQYF. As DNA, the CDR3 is TGCGCCAGCAGCTTGGCCCTCAAGCAAGAGACCCAGTACTTC.

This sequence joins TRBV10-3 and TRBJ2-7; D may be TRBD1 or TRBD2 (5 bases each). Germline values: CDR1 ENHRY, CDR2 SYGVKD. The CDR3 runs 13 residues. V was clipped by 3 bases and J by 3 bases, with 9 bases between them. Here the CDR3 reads CAISDLGVYEQYF. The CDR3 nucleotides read TGTGCCATCAGTGATTTGGGGGTCTACGAGCAGTACTTC.

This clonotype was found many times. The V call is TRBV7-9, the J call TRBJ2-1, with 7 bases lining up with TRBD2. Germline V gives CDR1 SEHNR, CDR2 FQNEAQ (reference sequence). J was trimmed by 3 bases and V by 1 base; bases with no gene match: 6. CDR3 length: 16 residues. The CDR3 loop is CASSLDRTRVYNEQFF. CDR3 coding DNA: TGTGCCAGCAGCTTAGATCGGACTAGGGTCTACAATGAGCAGTTCTTC.